Listed below are T cell receptor beta chains from one sample, sequenced in a study of blood T cell repertoires in COVID-19. Some clones are missing from TCRdb's copy, which holds only in-frame ones; the method was immunoSEQ multiplex PCR. The table lists roughly 250,000 clones, 82% of them singletons. Source material: peripheral blood. These receptors were taken from a woman older than 75 with active or convalescent COVID-19. Each CDR3 is given with its conserved first and last residue.

v_call cdr3_aa
TRBV5-1 CASSVGQGAQYF
TRBV10-3 CAVLAGVSTDTQYF
TRBV11-2 CASSLVSGGYTEAFF
TRBV5-1 CASSLGRDRDTQYF
TRBV20-1 CSAKNLEAFF
TRBV7-9 CASSSDGTSGRSSYNEQFF
TRBV10-3 CAISDNLQGNYGYTF
TRBV3-1/TRBV3-2 CASSPQANEQFF
TRBV3-1/TRBV3-2 CASSQGWLAGGGYEQFF
TRBV6-5 CASSYSGQGGGYTF
TRBV6-1 CASSETVGRNSPLHF
TRBV2 CASRTGMVTDTQYF
TRBV18 CASSPYTGGTEAFF
TRBV20-1 CSAGRNEQFF
TRBV4-1 CASSLRGDDQPQHF
TRBV4-1 CASSQGPTGNYEQYF
TRBV3-1/TRBV3-2 CASSQRQGPTDTQYF
TRBV5-1 CASSSDGDSGLYTF
TRBV24-1 CATSGPDRNYGYTF
TRBV11-2 CASSKGQGYEKLFF
TRBV28 CASSSPNSPTRGLALSYTF
TRBV4-2 CASSQETSGQETQYF
TRBV28 CASSLSGRPYNEQFF
TRBV24-1 CATSSGHGYGYTF
TRBV5-1 CASSSQGAGEKLFF
TRBV10-1 CASRQDGNEKLFF
TRBV9 CASSGLAGVDNEQFF
TRBV29-1 CSWGHTEAFF
TRBV7-2 CASSQGQGPLNSPLHF
TRBV19 CASSIGHPNTEAFF
TRBV15 CATSRGGTGGNQPQHF
TRBV6-1 CASSELIGRSGDTQYF
TRBV2 CASSEGSGANTDTQYF
TRBV2 CASSSTDYEQYF
TRBV24-1 CATGSGGAGTQYF
TRBV7-8 CASSLFPRGLAGTNSYEQYF
TRBV4-2 CASSQQGIADTQYF
TRBV12-3/TRBV12-4 CASSQTGRAFF
TRBV7-2 CASSLVVSGANVLTF
TRBV11-2 CASSSDFNSYNEQFF